This T cell receptor (beta chain) was captured in a study of T cell responses to AZD1222 COVID-19 vaccine. Study-level results: Reports indicate that nearly half of spike-specific TCRs are directed at unmutated variant regions. Recipients of two AZD1222 doses showed rising Spike-specific TCR breadth and depth. Repertoires were obtained only post-peak T cell response. Distributed over spike, vaccine-associated CD4 TCRs predominated at 160-218 and 743-854.

Clones were read by immunoSEQ multiplex PCR, and TCRdb kept only the in-frame ones, dropping some. This sample has tens of thousands of clones; roughly nine tenths occur once, and the top ten carry around 2.8%. A remark on this clone: The antigen is unknown.

The origin of this receptor is an adult in good health. Here the sequenced sample was peripheral blood, taken on day 0 of AZD1222 vaccination.

CDR3 sequence: CASSQAPRSDEKLFF. CDR3 DNA sequence: TGTGCCAGCAGCCAAGCCCCCCGCTCGGATGAAAAACTGTTTTTT. The chain couples TRBV3-1 (or the pseudogene TRBV3-2) to TRBJ1-4, with unresolved D. Germline V gene sequence: CDR1 LGHDT, CDR2 YNNKEL (reference sequence). This CDR3 is 15 amino acids long. V lost 1 base and J 6 bases, leaving 12 bases between the germline ends.